This TCR beta chain was observed in a study of technical replicates of blood from several donors. Trimming stripped 4 bases from V and 1 base from J, with 20 bases between. CDR1 is SGHAT, CDR2 FQNNGV, per germline. CDR3 length: 18 residues. The assay was immunoSEQ multiplex PCR, and TCRdb's table has in-frame clones only and misses some. Of around 70,000 clones listed, under 98% were seen once; the top ten hold about 0.3%. The V call is TRBV11-2, the J call TRBJ2-4, with TRBD2 as a possible D gene (6 bases). Material: T cells isolated from PBMCs. This TCR derives from a human donor in good health. The CDR3 sequence: CASSSIKFGGRAKNIQYF. As DNA, the CDR3 is TGTGCCAGCAGCTCCATAAAGTTCGGGGGTCGGGCCAAAAACATTCAGTACTTC.